The clone carrying this T cell receptor beta chain was counted many times. Its antigen is as yet unknown. This entry comes from a study of neurological immune-mediated disorders. Study conclusions and caveats: Multiple sclerosis patients had less TCR clonal expansion than even healthy controls, unlike HTLV-1-associated myelopathy. No CDR3 amino acid sequences were shared by expanded clones across subjects, suggesting private repertoires in all groups.

The cDNA was synthesized by 5'RACE incorporating 10-nucleotide random UMIs. One entry per CDR3 protein, called by TCRdb with MiXCR from the 5' RACE reads. This sample has under 85,000 distinct CDR3 sequences, with over 9% found just once. Sequencing was done on a sample of PBMCs. The receptor comes from a man aged 40-50 years in good health.

CDR3 in DNA: TGTGCCAGCAGTCCTACCCCGGGGGGCTCTGGGGCCAACGTCCTGACTTTC. It codes for CASSPTPGGSGANVLTF. The rearrangement joins TRBV12-3 or TRBV12-4 to TRBJ2-6; TRBD2 agrees at 7 bases. This CDR3 has 17 amino acids. V lost 5 bases and J lost 0; bases outside the gene matches: 7.